A selection of T cell receptor beta chains follows, all from one sample in a study of blood T cell repertoires in COVID-19. The method was immunoSEQ multiplex PCR; TCRdb's version includes in-frame clones alone and lacks a portion of them. The table lists some 70,000 clones, 80% to 95% of them singletons. Sequencing was done on a sample of peripheral blood. The receptor source for this set is a human donor with active COVID-19. The donor label of this sample is uncertain. The CDR3 runs from the conserved cysteine through the conserved F or W.

j_gene: TRBJ1-1; v_gene: TRBV28; CDR3aa: CASSIATEAFF
j_gene: TRBJ2-1; v_gene: TRBV5-1; CDR3aa: CASSFTGLSPEQFF
j_gene: TRBJ2-5; v_gene: TRBV6-5; CDR3aa: CASSRQYRETQYF
j_gene: TRBJ1-3; v_gene: TRBV5-1; CDR3aa: CASSPNPGQGLTSGNTIYF
j_gene: TRBJ1-1; v_gene: TRBV10-3; CDR3aa: CAISDPTGGGTEAFF
j_gene: TRBJ2-1; v_gene: TRBV5-6; CDR3aa: CASSRRLLLSSYNEQFF
j_gene: TRBJ1-5; v_gene: TRBV19; CDR3aa: CASSTGGGQPQHF
j_gene: TRBJ2-3; v_gene: TRBV6-5; CDR3aa: CASSYGTGDGTDTQYF
j_gene: TRBJ2-5; v_gene: TRBV28; CDR3aa: CASSLGARETQYF
j_gene: TRBJ2-5; v_gene: TRBV5-1; CDR3aa: CASSLAAAGATQETQYF
j_gene: TRBJ2-7; v_gene: TRBV27; CDR3aa: CASSLGLAGGGYEQYF
j_gene: TRBJ1-2; v_gene: TRBV3-1/TRBV3-2; CDR3aa: CASSQRQGDYGYTF
j_gene: TRBJ1-6; v_gene: TRBV2; CDR3aa: CASSVEGRSPLHF
j_gene: TRBJ1-1; v_gene: TRBV20-1; CDR3aa: CSARGSAEAFF
j_gene: TRBJ2-1; v_gene: TRBV29-1; CDR3aa: CSVEAPAGGPDEQFF
j_gene: TRBJ2-7; v_gene: TRBV3-1/TRBV3-2; CDR3aa: CASSASHEQYF
j_gene: TRBJ2-2; v_gene: TRBV3-1/TRBV3-2; CDR3aa: CASSQVAGELFF
j_gene: TRBJ2-3; v_gene: TRBV4-3; CDR3aa: CASSQGPAGITDTQYF
j_gene: TRBJ2-7; v_gene: TRBV28; CDR3aa: CASGGASGSYEQYF
j_gene: TRBJ1-4; v_gene: TRBV9; CDR3aa: CASSGRDQEKLFF
j_gene: TRBJ2-7; v_gene: TRBV6-5; CDR3aa: CASSKDRGNEQYF
j_gene: TRBJ2-2; v_gene: TRBV15; CDR3aa: CATSREASGGGGELFF